This TCR beta chain derives from a study of vaccination and CD4 T cells after COVID-19 (dated by TCRdb to 2022 to 2024). With regard to the full study: SARS-CoV-2 positivity had been established in the convalescent patients by nasal swab PCR, and mild disease was recorded in nine of these patients and severe disease in one. Six males and four females were included in the convalescent cohort, with two Hispanic individuals, seven Caucasians, two Asians and one multiracial person represented. Each participant got two doses of either the Pfizer-BioNTech BNT162b2 vaccine (n=8) or the Moderna mRNA-1273 vaccine (n=2). Post-COVID blood samples were collected from convalescent patients a median of roughly 100 days after diagnosis, with a range of about 30 to 170 days. Post-vaccine blood samples were collected a median of approximately 68 days after the second vaccine dose, ranging from roughly 13 to 250 days. The cultures were stimulated with overlapping spike peptide pools from SARS-CoV-2 and from the common cold coronaviruses HCoV-NL63, HCoV-OC43 and HCoV-229E. In control cultures, a CEFX viral epitope pool was used as positive control, an HIV-1 Nef peptide pool was used as negative control, or no peptide was added. The spike-specific CD4+ TCR repertoire was compared before and after mRNA vaccination in approximately 9 COVID-19 convalescent patients and a handful of infection-naive healthy vaccine recipients. Study-wide findings and limitations: The number of convalescent patients in the study was relatively small, and the study did not examine early timepoints following natural infection. In convalescent patients, nearly all vaccine-specific clones (304 of 307) were found to be mono-reactive for SARS-CoV-2 spike rather than cross-reactive with common cold coronaviruses. Among convalescent patients, a median about 86% of the SARS-CoV-2-reactive clones seen after vaccination appeared only after vaccination, which suggests priming specific to the vaccine. Although the median number of SARS-CoV-2-reactive clonotypes went up from fewer than 25 after infection to around 40 after vaccination, the increase was not significant.

Libraries were prepared through PCR. DNA from cultured CD4+ T cells underwent TCR sequencing with the Oncomine TCR Beta short-read assay at the Johns Hopkins FTIC core. Genomic DNA was extracted from the cultured CD4+ T cells with the QIAamp micro DNA kit. Oncomine TCR Beta libraries from cultured CD4+ T cells were pooled using unique dual indexes and sequenced on an Illumina iSeq 100. The original pipeline was this. Non-productive sequences were removed, and CDR3s not starting with C, not ending with F or W, or shorter than 7 amino acids were discarded. Antigen-specific clonotypes were identified with the MANAFEST web application by comparing peptide-stimulated wells with reference and other culture wells. Positive clones required FDR below 0.05, an odds ratio above 5, and productive frequency above 0.1% in at least two of three replicate wells. Clonotypes that were significantly expanded in both SARS-CoV-2 spike wells and at least one common cold coronavirus spike condition were defined as cross-reactive. Using R version 3.6.1, CDR3 homology was evaluated through Levenshtein distances (stringdist) along with unrooted phylogenetic trees (ape). The public sequencing data were trimmed at Q25 with fastp and processed into clonotypes with MiXCR by TCRdb, which kept only in-frame beta chains. Every CDR3 protein is listed once, alongside the most common genes and DNA of its rows. The V and J calls, along with clone size, are taken from TCRdb and not from the paper's own processing. The sample table contains more than 10,000 distinct CDR3 sequences; only one count was recorded for around a third of them. Jointly, the top ten make up less than 20% of the sample.

Details on this clonotype: Its target antigen remains unknown. No base-level quality is on record; no much larger clone is a single base apart.

This sample's treatment or condition label indicates: approximately nine-day PBMC culture with coronavirus spike peptide pools or control peptides (ViraFEST assay). The study used the ViraFEST assay, which expanded antigen-specific T cells with peptide pools and then identified expanded clonotypes by TCR sequencing. Positive SARS-CoV-2 PCR tests in the convalescent patients dated from March to December 2020, before Alpha, Beta and Delta variants emerged in the United States. Over 1.5 million PBMCs per well were cultured in IMDM with about 5% human AB serum and 8 to 10 IU/ml IL-2, plus 10 ug/ml peptide pools. On days 3 and 7, half of the culture medium was replaced with fresh IL-2-containing medium. Once the cells had been in culture for ten to eleven days, the EasySep CD4+ T cell isolation kit was used to isolate CD4+ T cells by negative selection. Ficoll-Paque Plus gradient centrifugation was used to isolate PBMCs from whole blood, and the isolated PBMCs were then either used fresh or cryopreserved at -140C. Culture conditions were generally each tested in triplicate wells.

CDR1 is given as MNHEY and CDR2 as SVGEGT, both from the germline V gene. V is clipped by 6 bases and J by 4 bases, and the sequence between their germline boundaries is 15 bases long. From the cysteine up to the phenylalanine, the CDR3 has a length of 14 residues. Only CDR3 DNA remains: 42 bases, in frame from the first base. The sequenced sample was CD4+ T cells from blood, cultured in vitro, obtained after SARS-CoV-2 vaccination. The TCR originated in a human donor who had recovered from COVID-19. The sequence links TRBV6-2 or TRBV6-3 to TRBJ1-2; perhaps TRBD1 is the D gene, with 6 bases matching. At the DNA level, the sequence is TGTGCCAGCAGCCGGTCGACAGGAGGCTATGGCTACACCTTC. Its amino acids are CASSRSTGGYGYTF.